The clone carrying this T cell receptor beta chain was counted between two and nine times. As yet, its antigen is unknown. The data were taken from a study of spatial heterogeneity in lung cancer. TCRdb reanalysed the 5' RACE reads using MiXCR and keeps one entry per CDR3 protein. The repertoire holds around 45,000 distinct CDR3 sequences, with 20% to 25% as singletons. Overall study results and limits: Blood carried ubiquitous expanded tumor TCRs more at resection than follow-up.

This CDR3 has 15 residues. Per germline, CDR1 LGHDT and CDR2 YNNKEL (reference sequence). V lost 1 base to trimming and J lost 0 bases, with 9 bases between them. Noted time point: blood at routine non-recurrence follow-up after resection. This rearrangement joins TRBV3-1 to TRBJ1-2; D may be TRBD1 (5 bases). The source was PBMCs, collected at follow-up. The origin of this receptor is a female donor with early-stage non-small cell lung cancer. CDR3 DNA: TGTGCCAGCAGCCAAGGGACACCTGCTAACTATGGCTACACCTTC. Its translation is CASSQGTPANYGYTF.